Presented here are 13 T cell receptor beta chains from one specimen sequenced in a study of blood T cell repertoires in COVID-19 (dated by TCRdb to about 2020). The library relied on the immunoSEQ multiplex PCR assay. The immuneACCESS repertoire file appears here via TCRdb, limited to in-frame rearrangements. These files lack a portion of the clones; in checked studies, under half of the deficit traces to unresolved V genes, and the cause of the others is not known. Counted in this sample were roughly 290,000 clones; about 89% of them appeared once. The ten top clones hold 0.7% to 0.9% of the sample. The sample taken for sequencing was peripheral blood. The receptor source for this set is a man in his thirties or forties with acute or convalescent COVID-19.

The rearrangement links TRBV6-1 to TRBJ1-5; no clear D gene. This CDR3 region has 11 residues. Trimming stripped 3 bases from V and 6 bases from J, with 3 bases between. Germline CDR1 reads MNHNS; CDR2 reads SASEGT. The CDR3 is CASSDRQPQHF. The CDR3, as DNA: TGTGCCAGCAGTGATCGTCAGCCCCAGCATTTT.

J is TRBJ1-1 and V is TRBV6-4, with 8 bases that match TRBD1. The CDR3 has 14 residues. Trimming cost V 6 bases and J 2 bases; bases outside gene matches: 5. Germline V lookup: CDR1 MRHNA, CDR2 SNTAGT. In nucleotides, the CDR3 is TGTGCCAGCAGATCCGGGACAGGCAACACTGAAGCTTTCTTT. It yields the protein CASRSGTGNTEAFF.

The chain recombines TRBV12-3 or TRBV12-4 with TRBJ2-1, with 14 bases lining up with TRBD2. This CDR3 contains 13 residues. V lost 8 bases to trimming and J lost 10 bases; unmatched junction nucleotides: 4. CDR3 bases: TGTGCCAGCGAGGGACTAGCGGGGGCCGAGCAGTTCTTC. It encodes CASEGLAGAEQFF.

This clone came up a few times. V is TRBV7-2 and J is TRBJ2-7; D possibly corresponds to TRBD1 (6 bases). The CDR3 loop spans 15 amino acids. The germline V and J ends were trimmed by 5 bases and 0 bases, with 14 bases remaining between them. Germline lookup yields CDR1 SGHTA and CDR2 FQGNSA. The CDR3 sequence is CASSRGRGASYEQYF. CDR3 sequence (DNA): TGTGCCAGCAGCCGGGGCAGGGGAGCCTCCTACGAGCAGTACTTC.

The chain couples TRBV30 to TRBJ2-1; 11 bases match TRBD2. The CDR3 is 17 residues long. Germline loops: CDR1 GTSNPN, CDR2 SVGIG (reference sequence). Trimming removed 3 bases from V and 6 bases from J; junction bases left unmatched: 13. In DNA form, the CDR3 reads TGTGCCTGGAGGGTCAAAGGTTTAGCGGGAGGGCCCAATGAGCAGTTCTTC. Translating gives CAWRVKGLAGGPNEQFF.

The chain uses TRBV2 and TRBJ1-1; D may be TRBD1 (5 bases). This CDR3 is built from 15 residues. V lost 7 bases to trimming and J lost 1 base, with 16 bases between them. From germline, CDR1 is SNHLY and CDR2 FYNNEI. The CDR3 DNA follows: TGTGCCAGCACGTCCTCGGGGGTAAAGAACACTGAAGCTTTCTTT. Protein product: CASTSSGVKNTEAFF.

The chain carries TRBV5-4 and TRBJ2-3; D possibly corresponds to TRBD2 (5 bases). Per germline, CDR1 SGHNT and CDR2 YYREEE (reference sequence). The CDR3 runs to 14 residues. The V and J ends lost 0 bases and 3 bases respectively, with 8 bases between them. CDR3 in amino acids: CASSLGLATDTQYF. CDR3 in DNA: TGTGCCAGCAGCTTGGGGTTAGCGACAGATACGCAGTATTTT.

The J gene is TRBJ2-7, the V gene TRBV6-7; 8 bases map to TRBD1. TRBV6-7 is treated as an ORF (open reading frame) with a function not yet certain. The CDR3 loop spans 16 amino acids. Unmatched junction bases numbered 9, after V lost 0 bases and J lost 5 bases. The CDR3 DNA is TGTGCCAGCAGTTACTCGACAGGGGATCAGTTTCACGAGCAGTACTTC. Residues: CASSYSTGDQFHEQYF.

This clone was seen a single time. The chain is built from TRBV25-1 and TRBJ1-6; maybe TRBD1 (6 bases). V shed 5 bases and J shed 0 bases, with 11 bases lying between them. The CDR3 has 16 amino acids. Germline values: CDR1 MGHDK, CDR2 SYGVNS. CDR3 residues: CASSRQGSSYNSPLHF. In nucleotides, the CDR3 is TGTGCCAGCAGTCGTCAGGGGAGCTCCTATAATTCACCCCTCCACTTT.

The rearrangement joins TRBV6-2 or TRBV6-3 to TRBJ2-6; D unresolved. V dropped 2 bases and J dropped 2 bases, with 13 bases sitting between them. The CDR3 has 17 amino acids. Germline CDR1 MNHEY, CDR2 SVGEGT. The CDR3 here is CASSYGPYSTGANVLTF. The CDR3 region has the DNA TGTGCCAGCAGTTACGGGCCATACTCAACTGGGGCCAACGTCCTGACTTTC.

This chain links TRBV6-5 with TRBJ1-6, with 7 bases matching TRBD1. V was pared by 8 bases and J by 7 bases, with 8 bases of the junction left unmatched. CDR1 is MNHEY and CDR2 is SVGAGI in the germline V gene. This CDR3 is built from 14 residues. The CDR3 loop is CASGRDRVNSPLHF. The CDR3 nucleotides read TGTGCCAGCGGGCGGGACAGAGTGAATTCACCCCTCCACTTT.

This clone has just one count. This chain connects TRBV2 to TRBJ1-5; D gene uncertain. Looked up from germline, CDR1 is SNHLY and CDR2 is FYNNEI. This CDR3 is built from 15 residues. V lost 3 bases, J lost 2 bases, and 11 bases lay in between. As DNA, the CDR3 is TGTGCCAGCAGTGACCGCGAGGATGGCAATCAGCCCCAGCATTTT. Translation: CASSDREDGNQPQHF.

The J gene is TRBJ2-6, the V gene TRBV7-8, with TRBD1 as a possible D gene (6 bases). Trimming took 8 bases from V and 4 from J, leaving 18 bases between them. The CDR3 runs 16 residues. Germline assignment: CDR1 SGHVS and CDR2 FQNEAQ. DNA for the CDR3: TGTGCCAGCGGACCAGGGGATCAGACGGGGGCCAACGTCCTGACTTTC. Translated: CASGPGDQTGANVLTF.